This TCR beta chain was documented in a study of blood T cell repertoires in COVID-19. About the research overall: Whether acute or convalescent, the COVID-19 samples came from the United States, Italy and Spain.

This clone showed up just a few times. In the source study's methods: By means of reference gene primer amplification, nucleated cell counts were estimated. Libraries were prepared by immunoSEQ multiplex PCR; TCRdb keeps only in-frame clonotypes and omits some of them. That table is the source of V, J and clone size, and D and trimming were worked out from the DNA. The table shows 390,000 or so clones, with 80% to 90% occurring only once. Individuals drawn from 20 to 30 US areas were about 18 to 90 years old. The source of this sequence is a man between 18 and 29 years old who had recovered from COVID-19. Sequencing was done on a sample of PBMCs or T cells enriched from blood (not recorded which).

The CDR3 DNA reads as TGTGCCAGCAGCCAAGAAGTAGGGGTAAGTCAGCCCCAGCATTTT. This encodes CASSQEVGVSQPQHF. The rearrangement uses TRBV3-1 (or the pseudogene TRBV3-2) and TRBJ1-5, with D possibly TRBD1 on 5 matching bases. V dropped 0 bases and J dropped 6 bases, with 12 bases sitting between them. From germline, CDR1 is LGHDT and CDR2 YNNKEL (reference sequence). This CDR3 spans 15 amino acids.